A single sample gave rise to the 9 T cell receptor beta chains below, sequenced in a study of PD-1 blockade in classical Hodgkin lymphoma. Time point indicated: cycle 4 day 1 (C4D1), after 6 weeks of nivolumab. All the patients suffered relapse after autologous stem cell transplantation, and brentuximab vedotin exposure differed. Profiled with immunoSEQ multiplex PCR; TCRdb holds only in-frame clones, not every one. The sample has 35,000 to 50,000 clones, 66% seen once. The sequencing used peripheral blood mononuclear cells (PBMCs), collected before the fourth cycle of nivolumab. The receptor source for this set is a human donor with classical Hodgkin lymphoma.

This rearrangement joins TRBV2 to TRBJ1-5; D remains unclear. Trimming left V 8 bases short and J 0 bases short, with 8 bases between. CDR1 and CDR2 from the germline V gene are SNHLY and FYNNEI. The CDR3 has 13 residues. In nucleotides, the CDR3 is TGTGCCAGCGGTGGGAATAGCAATCAGCCCCAGCATTTT. Residues: CASGGNSNQPQHF. Together with reference TRBV2 and TRBJ1-5, the CDR3 gives the full variable domain: EPEVTQTPSHQVTQMGQEVILRCVPISNHLYFYWYRQILGQKVEFLVSFYNNEISEKSEIFDDQFSVERPDGSNFTLKIRSTKLEDSAMYFCASGGNSNQPQHFGDGTRLSIL.

The chain combines TRBV19 with TRBJ1-5, with TRBD1 identical over 7 bases. This CDR3 spans 15 amino acids. The trim removed 0 bases at V and 8 bases at J, leaving 7 bases unmatched. Per the germline V gene, CDR1 is LNHDA and CDR2 is SQIVND (reference sequence). CDR3 loop: CASSIDRGRREPQHF. In DNA form, the CDR3 reads TGTGCCAGTAGTATAGATAGGGGGCGCAGGGAGCCCCAGCATTTT.

The gene calls are TRBV6-5 and TRBJ1-4, with D tentatively TRBD1 (6 bases). Germline V gives CDR1 MNHEY, CDR2 SVGAGI. The CDR3 loop spans 14 amino acids. V shed 6 bases and J shed 5 bases, with 13 bases lying between them. CDR3 DNA: TGTGCCAGCAGCACCAGGGGTTCAAATGAAAAACTGTTTTTT. Encoded protein: CASSTRGSNEKLFF.

Relative to its sample, this clone is medium-sized. The rearrangement links TRBV21-1 to TRBJ2-7. TRBV21-1 is tagged as a pseudogene. CDR3 length: 14 amino acids. The CDR3 reads CASSKAGQSYEQYF. CDR3 in DNA: TGTGCCAGCAGCAAAGCCGGTCAGTCCTACGAGCAGTACTTC.

The CDR3 DNA is TGTGCCAGCAGCTTGTGGGATACGCAGTATTTT. Amino acids: CASSLWDTQYF. The chain recombines TRBV5-4 with TRBJ2-3; D uncertain. The CDR3 consists of 11 residues. V lost 1 base and J lost 6, with 3 bases in between. The V gene's germline CDR1 is SGHNT and CDR2 YYREEE (reference sequence).

This clone was found a few times. V and J are TRBV29-1 and TRBJ2-3; D perhaps matches TRBD2 (6 bases). Germline V gives CDR1 SQVTM, CDR2 ANQGSEA. CDR3 length: 13 residues. The V gene lost 6 bases and the J gene lost 10 bases, with 20 bases spanning the gap. The CDR3 protein is CSVETGSPAAQYF. Here the CDR3 DNA reads TGCAGCGTAGAAACCGGGAGCCCAGCGGCGCAGTATTTT.

The V and J genes are TRBV6-5 and TRBJ2-1; the match to TRBD2 covers 7 bases. With 6 bases clipped from V and 8 bases from J, the junction kept 7 bases outside the gene matches. The CDR3 length is 13 residues. Germline-derived CDR1 and CDR2 are MNHEY and SVGAGI. The CDR3 region is CASRQRLADEQFF. CDR3 coding DNA: TGTGCCAGCAGGCAAAGACTAGCCGATGAGCAGTTCTTC.

This chain uses TRBV10-3 with TRBJ1-2, with a weak D call TRBD1 (6 bases). The CDR3 runs to 13 residues. Germline V gene lookup returns CDR1 ENHRY and CDR2 SYGVKD. V was pared by 6 bases and J by 4 bases, with 12 bases between. CDR3 in amino acids: CAISQGGGYGYTF. The CDR3 DNA reads as TGTGCCATCAGCCAAGGGGGGGGCTATGGCTACACCTTC.

The rearrangement uses TRBV7-2 and TRBJ1-5, with 9 positions matching TRBD1. CDR1 and CDR2 from the germline V gene are SGHTA and FQGNSA. This CDR3 contains 15 residues. Unmatched junction bases numbered 3, after V lost 3 bases and J lost 3 bases. The CDR3 loop reads CASSFGQGPNQPQHF. In nucleotides, the CDR3 is TGTGCCAGCAGCTTCGGACAGGGGCCCAATCAGCCCCAGCATTTT.